Presented here are 5 T cell receptor beta chains from one specimen sequenced in a study of T cell responses to AZD1222 COVID-19 vaccine. Using immunoSEQ multiplex PCR, the repertoire was profiled, and TCRdb retains in-frame clones only, with some absent. The profile covers about 120,000 clones, with roughly 90% appearing a single time and around 4.3% taken by the ten largest. Sequencing used peripheral blood, obtained on day 0 of AZD1222 vaccination. These receptor sequences come from an adult in good health.

V gene TRBV5-1 combines with J gene TRBJ1-2, with D perhaps TRBD1 (5 bases). Germline V gene lookup returns CDR1 SGHRS and CDR2 YFSETQ. V gave up 5 bases and J gave up 0 bases, with 11 bases separating them. The CDR3 contains 14 residues. CDR3 sequence reads: CASRHDSANYGYTF. For the CDR3, the DNA is TGCGCCAGCAGGCATGACAGCGCTAACTATGGCTACACCTTC.

This chain links TRBV3-1 (or the pseudogene TRBV3-2) with TRBJ1-2; no firm D call. The germline CDR1 and CDR2 sequences are LGHDT and YNNKEL (reference sequence). The CDR3 runs to 11 residues. V lost 6 bases and J lost 5, with 7 bases in between. CDR3 coding DNA: TGTGCCAGCAGGCGGGGATATGGCTACACCTTC. This translates into CASRRGYGYTF.

This clone was seen more than once but under ten times. The rearrangement links TRBV5-1 to TRBJ2-3, with 9 positions matching TRBD2. V lost 7 bases and J lost 1; bases outside the gene matches: 7. This CDR3 spans 15 amino acids. From germline, CDR1 is SGHRS and CDR2 YFSETQ. The CDR3 DNA is TGCGCCAGCTGGCGGCTAGCGGGGCGCACAGATACGCAGTATTTT. This translates into CASWRLAGRTDTQYF.

This sequence joins TRBV3-1 (or the pseudogene TRBV3-2) and TRBJ1-2, with TRBD1 as a possible D gene (6 bases). V dropped 2 bases and J dropped 7 bases, with 14 bases sitting between them. The CDR3 spans 14 residues. Germline V gives CDR1 LGHDT, CDR2 YNNKEL (reference sequence). The CDR3 here is CASSQTSGDRGYTF. The CDR3 coding sequence is TGTGCCAGCAGCCAAACCTCAGGGGACCGTGGCTACACCTTC.

The chain is built from TRBV6-5 and TRBJ2-3, with 9 positions matching TRBD2. V shed 5 bases and J 0 bases; nucleotides not matched to a gene: 3. CDR1 MNHEY and CDR2 SVGAGI come from the germline V gene. The CDR3 loop spans 15 amino acids. The CDR3 bases are TGTGCCAGCAGTCTTGCGGGGGGGAGCACAGATACGCAGTATTTT. It yields the protein CASSLAGGSTDTQYF.